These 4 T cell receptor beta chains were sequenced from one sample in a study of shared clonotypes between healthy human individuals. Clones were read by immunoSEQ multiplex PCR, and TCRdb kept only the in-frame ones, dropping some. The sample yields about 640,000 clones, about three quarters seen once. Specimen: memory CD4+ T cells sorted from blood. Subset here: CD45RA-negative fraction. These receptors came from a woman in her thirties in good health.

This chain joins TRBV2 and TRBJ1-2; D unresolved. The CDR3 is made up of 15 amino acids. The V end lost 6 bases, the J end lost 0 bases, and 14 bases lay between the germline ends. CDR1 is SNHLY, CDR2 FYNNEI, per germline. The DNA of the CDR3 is TGTGCCAGCAGCCCCCAGCGGCAGCCTAACTATGGCTACACCTTC. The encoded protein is CASSPQRQPNYGYTF. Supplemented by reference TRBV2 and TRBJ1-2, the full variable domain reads EPEVTQTPSHQVTQMGQEVILRCVPISNHLYFYWYRQILGQKVEFLVSFYNNEISEKSEIFDDQFSVERPDGSNFTLKIRSTKLEDSAMYFCASSPQRQPNYGYTFGSGTRLTVV.

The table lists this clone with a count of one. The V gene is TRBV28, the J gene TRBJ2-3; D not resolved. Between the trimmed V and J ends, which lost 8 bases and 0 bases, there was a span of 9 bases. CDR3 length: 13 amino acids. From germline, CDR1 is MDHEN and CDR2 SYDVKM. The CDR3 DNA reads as TGTGCCAGCCGACTGTCTAGCACAGATACGCAGTATTTT. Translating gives CASRLSSTDTQYF.

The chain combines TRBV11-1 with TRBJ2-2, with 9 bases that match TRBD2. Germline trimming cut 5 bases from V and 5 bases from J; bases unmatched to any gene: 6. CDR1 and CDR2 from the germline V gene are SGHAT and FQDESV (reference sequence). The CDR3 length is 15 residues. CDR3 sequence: CASSHRTSATGELFF. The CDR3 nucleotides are TGTGCCAGCAGCCACAGGACTAGCGCAACCGGGGAGCTGTTTTTT. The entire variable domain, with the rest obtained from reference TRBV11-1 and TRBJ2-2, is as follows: EAEVAQSPRYKITEKSQAVAFWCDPISGHATLYWYRQILGQGPELLVQFQDESVVDDSQLPKDRFSAERLKGVDSTLKIQPAELGDSAMYLCASSHRTSATGELFFGEGSRLTVL.

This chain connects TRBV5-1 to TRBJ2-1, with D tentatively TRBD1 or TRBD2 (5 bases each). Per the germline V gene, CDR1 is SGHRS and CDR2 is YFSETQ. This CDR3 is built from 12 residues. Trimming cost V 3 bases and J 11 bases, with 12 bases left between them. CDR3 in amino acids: CASSSEDTKQFF. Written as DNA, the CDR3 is TGCGCCAGCAGCTCGGAGGACACTAAGCAGTTCTTC.